This entry lists 25 T cell receptor beta chains sequenced from one sample in a study of CD8 T cells in Susac syndrome. Random hexamers served to reverse transcribe roughly 0.45 to 1 ug RNA. Each CDR3 protein gets one entry after TCRdb re-called the immunoSEQ multiplex PCR reads with MiXCR. This table holds over 130,000 distinct CDR3 sequences, approximately 96% found once. Sequencing was performed on CD4+ T cells from PBMCs. These receptor sequences come from a human donor with multiple sclerosis.

The J gene is TRBJ2-5, the V gene TRBV5-1; 9 positions agree with TRBD2. The V gene end was trimmed by 6 bases and the J gene end by 5 bases; junction bases not matched to a gene: 8. The V gene's germline CDR1 is SGHRS and CDR2 YFSETQ. The CDR3 totals 14 residues. This CDR3 is CASNPAGGGETQYF. The CDR3 nucleotides are TGCGCCAGCAACCCAGCGGGAGGTGGGGAGACCCAGTACTTC.

This sequence joins TRBV5-6 and TRBJ2-1; perhaps D is TRBD1 or TRBD2 (6 bases each). The CDR3 runs 14 residues. The V end was cut by 0 bases, the J end by 9 bases, with 13 bases between. Germline V lookup: CDR1 SGHDT, CDR2 YYEEEE. The CDR3 coding sequence is TGTGCCAGCAGCTTGGAGAGGGGGGCCGGTGAGCAGTTCTTC. Encoded protein: CASSLERGAGEQFF.

This clonotype came up a few times. The chain uses TRBV6-5 and TRBJ1-2, with D possibly TRBD1 on 5 matching bases. Per germline, CDR1 MNHEY and CDR2 SVGAGI. V was trimmed by 5 bases and J by 8 bases, leaving 6 bases between them. The CDR3 has 10 residues. The CDR3 sequence: CASSRDGYTF. CDR3 sequence (DNA): TGTGCCAGCAGTCGGGACGGCTACACCTTC.

V gene TRBV27 combines with J gene TRBJ2-5; D is unresolved. Trimming left V 4 bases short and J 5 bases short, with 11 bases between. The CDR3 totals 13 residues. In germline, CDR1 is MNHEY, CDR2 SMNVEV (reference sequence). CDR3 DNA: TGTGCCAGCAGTTCTTCCCTAGTGGAGACCCAGTACTTC. It specifies CASSSSLVETQYF.

The rearrangement links TRBV12-3 or TRBV12-4 to TRBJ1-1; D might be TRBD1 (5 bases). Trimming took off 4 bases at V and 5 bases at J, with 11 bases between the two ends. The CDR3 covers 13 residues. CDR3 amino acids: CASSSAGRTEAFF. As DNA, the CDR3 is TGTGCCAGCAGTTCCGCAGGGAGGACTGAAGCTTTCTTT.

This rearrangement joins TRBV29-1 to TRBJ2-7, with D tentatively TRBD1 (5 bases). V shed 5 bases and J shed 4 bases, with 18 bases lying between them. This CDR3 comprises 14 residues. Germline V gene lookup returns CDR1 SQVTM and CDR2 ANQGSEA. The CDR3 DNA is TGCAGCGTTCGACAACAGGCCCCACCTTACGAGCAGTACTTC. Protein: CSVRQQAPPYEQYF.

This chain joins TRBV7-8 and TRBJ2-7, with D possibly matching TRBD2 (6 bases). The V gene lost 5 bases and the J gene lost 3 bases, with 11 bases spanning the gap. This CDR3 has 13 amino acids. Germline V CDR1 and CDR2: SGHVS, FQNEAQ. The CDR3 sequence: CASSKLAFYEQYF. In DNA, the CDR3 is TGTGCCAGCAGCAAACTAGCCTTCTACGAGCAGTACTTC.

The chain recombines TRBV29-1 with TRBJ2-5, with D hard to call. Germline V gene lookup returns CDR1 SQVTM and CDR2 ANQGSEA. Trimming took off 4 bases at V and 4 bases at J, with 10 bases between the two ends. This CDR3 spans 12 amino acids. The CDR3 spells CSVGDRRETQYF. In nucleotides, the CDR3 is TGCAGCGTTGGGGATCGACGAGAGACCCAGTACTTC.

The gene calls are TRBV29-1 and TRBJ1-2, with D maybe TRBD1 (5 bases). This CDR3 region has 13 residues. Germline CDR1 and CDR2: SQVTM and ANQGSEA. Trimming stripped 6 bases from V and 4 bases from J, with 15 bases between. CDR3 region: CSVGRENGYGYTF. Here the CDR3 DNA reads TGCAGCGTGGGCAGGGAAAACGGCTATGGCTACACCTTC.

The gene calls are TRBV30 and TRBJ1-2, with D unclear. This CDR3 has 15 amino acids. Germline values: CDR1 GTSNPN, CDR2 SVGIG (reference sequence). The ends were cut back, 2 bases at V and 1 base at J, with 14 bases in the middle. DNA for the CDR3: TGTGCCTGGAGTTCGGGCAGCCTTATTAACTATGGCTACACCTTC. As protein: CAWSSGSLINYGYTF.

The chain links TRBV4-1 to TRBJ1-1; maybe TRBD1 (6 bases). V was pared by 3 bases and J by 2 bases, with 22 bases between. The CDR3 has 18 residues. Germline CDR1 is MGHRA and CDR2 is YSYEKL. The CDR3 loop is CASSHYRDTFPSNTEAFF. For the CDR3, the DNA is TGCGCCAGCAGCCATTACCGGGACACCTTCCCGAGCAACACTGAAGCTTTCTTT.

The genes are TRBV20-1 and TRBJ2-7; maybe TRBD1 (6 bases). The germline CDR1 and CDR2 sequences are DFQATT and SNEGSKA (reference sequence). The CDR3 length is 13 residues. V was trimmed by 6 bases and J by 3 bases, leaving 15 bases between them. The CDR3 here is CSAARGRDYEQYF. The CDR3 DNA sequence: TGCAGTGCCGCCAGGGGACGGGACTACGAGCAGTACTTC.

The rearrangement links TRBV13 to TRBJ1-1, with TRBD1 matching over 9 bases. The CDR3 extends over 17 amino acids. The junction had 7 bases not matched to a gene; V was cut back by 0 bases and J by 2 bases. Germline V gives CDR1 PRHDT, CDR2 FYEKMQ (reference sequence). The chain's CDR3 is CASSLGLRDRVNTEAFF. Written as DNA, the CDR3 is TGTGCCAGCAGCTTAGGCCTCCGGGACAGGGTTAACACTGAAGCTTTCTTT.

This rearrangement joins TRBV20-1 to TRBJ2-7, with D perhaps matching TRBD1 (6 bases). V dropped 6 bases and J dropped 0 bases, with 18 bases sitting between them. The CDR3 totals 15 residues. Germline V gene lookup returns CDR1 DFQATT and CDR2 SNEGSKA (reference sequence). The DNA for the CDR3 is TGCAGTGCCCCCTTAATACAAGGGGGCTCCTACGAGCAGTACTTC. This encodes CSAPLIQGGSYEQYF.

The chain links TRBV9 to TRBJ2-7; perhaps TRBD2 as D (6 bases). The CDR3 has 14 amino acids. V was clipped by 5 bases and J by 5 bases, with 17 bases between them. Germline V gene sequence: CDR1 SGDLS, CDR2 YYNGEE. The CDR3 DNA sequence: TGTGCCAGCAGGACTAGAAATGAGGGGCACGAGCAGTACTTC. It specifies CASRTRNEGHEQYF. Complete variable domain (other parts from reference TRBV9 and TRBJ2-7): DSGVTQTPKHLITATGQRVTLRCSPRSGDLSVYWYQQSLDQGLQFLIQYYNGEERAKGNILERFSAQQFPDLHSELNLSSLELGDSALYFCASRTRNEGHEQYFGPGTRLTVT.

The V gene is TRBV2, the J gene TRBJ2-7; no reliable D call. Germline assignment: CDR1 SNHLY and CDR2 FYNNEI. With 1 base removed from V and 1 base from J, the gap between germline ends came to 8 bases. The CDR3 consists of 14 residues. CDR3 protein: CASSEVSVSYEQYF. The CDR3 DNA follows: TGTGCCAGCAGTGAAGTATCTGTTTCCTACGAGCAGTACTTC.

This chain uses TRBV15 with TRBJ1-4, with D perhaps matching TRBD1 (6 bases). V was shortened by 1 base and J by 2 bases, with 11 bases between the two germline ends. Per the germline V gene, CDR1 is LNHNV and CDR2 is YYDKDF (reference sequence). The CDR3 has 16 residues. The CDR3 region is CATSRGQQGTNEKLFF. In DNA form, the CDR3 reads TGTGCCACCAGCAGAGGTCAACAGGGCACTAATGAAAAACTGTTTTTT.

The chain has TRBV19 and TRBJ2-7; 9 nucleotides align to TRBD1. This CDR3 is built from 14 residues. V dropped 6 bases and J dropped 1; count of bases not matched to a gene: 4. Germline CDR1 reads LNHDA; CDR2 reads SQIVND (reference sequence). The CDR3 nucleotides are TGTGCCAGTAGCCTACAGGGGGCATCCTACGAGCAGTACTTC. It is translated as CASSLQGASYEQYF.

The chain couples TRBV2 to TRBJ2-3; 8 bases map to TRBD2. Germline assignment: CDR1 SNHLY and CDR2 FYNNEI. The CDR3 contains 12 residues. The trim removed 6 bases at V and 9 bases at J, leaving 5 bases unmatched. This CDR3 is CASRLLAGTQYF. The CDR3 region has the DNA TGTGCCAGCAGGCTGCTAGCGGGCACGCAGTATTTT. Full variable domain (missing parts from reference TRBV2 and TRBJ2-3): EPEVTQTPSHQVTQMGQEVILRCVPISNHLYFYWYRQILGQKVEFLVSFYNNEISEKSEIFDDQFSVERPDGSNFTLKIRSTKLEDSAMYFCASRLLAGTQYFGPGTRLTVL.

The count of this clonotype is one. V usage is TRBV14 and J usage is TRBJ2-2; D gene ambiguous. Germline V CDR1 and CDR2: SGHDN, FVKESK. V was pared by 0 bases and J by 1 base, with 9 bases between. The CDR3 is 16 amino acids. The CDR3: CASSQDLMGNTGELFF. CDR3 sequence (DNA): TGTGCCAGCAGCCAAGATTTAATGGGGAACACCGGGGAGCTGTTTTTT.

This clonotype was picked up one time. The J gene is TRBJ2-1, the V gene TRBV20-1; 12 bases align to TRBD2. This CDR3 has 17 amino acids. Germline CDR1 reads DFQATT; CDR2 reads SNEGSKA (reference sequence). Trimming took 3 bases from V and 3 from J; bases not matched to a gene: 9. The CDR3 region has the DNA TGCAGTGCTAGCCGGACTAGCGGGATACCAGGCTACAATGAGCAGTTCTTC. The encoded protein is CSASRTSGIPGYNEQFF.

The genes are TRBV12-3 or TRBV12-4 and TRBJ2-1; perhaps TRBD1 as D (6 bases). Trimming pared 6 bases from V and 5 bases from J, leaving 14 bases between. The CDR3 sequence is 14 residues long. Written as DNA, the CDR3 is TGTGCCAGCAGAACAGGGTACGGGGACAATGAGCAGTTCTTC. Translating gives CASRTGYGDNEQFF.

V and J are TRBV5-1 and TRBJ1-6, with 9 nucleotides matching TRBD1. The V gene end was trimmed by 4 bases and the J gene end by 9 bases; junction bases not matched to a gene: 8. CDR3 length: 15 residues. CDR1 and CDR2 (germline): SGHRS, YFSETQ. CDR3 amino acids: CASSIGQGPASPLHF. DNA for the CDR3: TGCGCCAGCAGCATAGGACAGGGGCCTGCTTCACCCCTCCACTTT.

The V gene is TRBV4-1, the J gene TRBJ1-1; D is possibly TRBD1 (6 bases). The V and J ends lost 3 bases and 3 bases respectively, with 14 bases between them. The length of the CDR3 is 15 residues. Germline CDR1 MGHRA, CDR2 YSYEKL. As DNA, the CDR3 is TGCGCCAGCAGCCAGCAGGGGATCAGGTACACTGAAGCTTTCTTT. Its translation is CASSQQGIRYTEAFF.

The chain is built from TRBV7-8 and TRBJ1-1; D not resolved. CDR1 and CDR2 from the germline V gene are SGHVS and FQNEAQ. The CDR3 is 12 residues long. Trimming removed 0 bases at V and 8 bases at J, with 7 bases between. The CDR3 here is CASSLAFREAFF. CDR3 coding DNA: TGTGCCAGCAGCTTAGCTTTCAGAGAAGCTTTCTTT.